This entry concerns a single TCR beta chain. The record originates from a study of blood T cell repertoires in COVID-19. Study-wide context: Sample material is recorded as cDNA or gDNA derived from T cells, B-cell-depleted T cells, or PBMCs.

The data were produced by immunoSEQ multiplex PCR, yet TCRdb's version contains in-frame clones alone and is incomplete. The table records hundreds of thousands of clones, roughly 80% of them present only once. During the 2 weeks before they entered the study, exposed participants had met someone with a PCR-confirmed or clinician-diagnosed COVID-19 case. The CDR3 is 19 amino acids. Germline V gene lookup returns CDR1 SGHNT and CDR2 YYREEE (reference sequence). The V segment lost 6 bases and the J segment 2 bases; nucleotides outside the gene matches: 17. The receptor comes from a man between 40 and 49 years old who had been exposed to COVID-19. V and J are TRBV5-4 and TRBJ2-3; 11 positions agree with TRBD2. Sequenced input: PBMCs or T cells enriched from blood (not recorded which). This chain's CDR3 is CASNPLVVAGGSSTDTQYF. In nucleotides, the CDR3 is TGTGCCAGCAACCCCCTCGTGGTAGCGGGAGGGTCCTCCACAGATACGCAGTATTTT.